Presented here are 14 T cell receptor beta chains from one specimen sequenced in a study of T-cell memory formation after mild COVID-19. TCRdb re-analysed the 5' RACE reads in MiXCR, keeping a single row per CDR3 protein. The table shows roughly 110,000 distinct CDR3 sequences, with 9.5% to 15% occurring only once. Material: PBMCs or a T cell subset sorted from them (not recorded which). The receptors here all came from an adult woman who had mild COVID-19 (a few samples of this study predate the infection). Cell type and time point are not known.

The chain joins TRBV27 to TRBJ1-2; 8 bases match TRBD1. This CDR3 has 15 residues. Germline lookup yields CDR1 MNHEY and CDR2 SMNVEV (reference sequence). Trimming at V came to 5 bases and at J to 1 base, leaving 6 bases not matched to a gene. The DNA for the CDR3 is TGTGCCAGCAGTACGACAGGGGAGCTTAACTATGGCTACACCTTC. Amino acids: CASSTTGELNYGYTF.

V and J are TRBV29-1 and TRBJ1-2; 9 bases are a match to TRBD1. Losses at the gene ends were 6 bases for V and 7 bases for J; bases not matched to a gene: 18. The CDR3 sequence is 16 residues long. Germline V gives CDR1 SQVTM, CDR2 ANQGSEA. CDR3 region: CSVPRVRDRVSGGYTF. CDR3 nucleotides: TGCAGCGTCCCTAGGGTCCGGGACAGGGTATCGGGTGGCTACACCTTC.

This clonotype was observed a handful of times. The V and J genes are TRBV2 and TRBJ2-4; the match to TRBD2 covers 9 bases. This CDR3 has 14 residues. J was trimmed by 1 base and V by 5 bases; bases with no gene match: 0. Germline-derived CDR1 and CDR2 are SNHLY and FYNNEI. CDR3 protein: CASSSGGAKNIQYF. In DNA, the CDR3 is TGTGCCAGCAGTAGCGGGGGGGCCAAAAACATTCAGTACTTC.

In its sample, this clonotype was seen a few times. The rearrangement links TRBV27 to TRBJ2-1; D may be TRBD2 (6 bases). CDR3 length: 17 residues. The germline V gene encodes CDR1 MNHEY and CDR2 SMNVEV (reference sequence). Between the trimmed V and J ends, which lost 2 bases and 0 bases, there was a span of 14 bases. CDR3 sequence (DNA): TGTGCCAGCAGTTTAAGCGCGGGATTACCCTCCTACAATGAGCAGTTCTTC. It is translated as CASSLSAGLPSYNEQFF.

This clonotype was recorded a few times. This sequence joins TRBV5-1 and TRBJ2-7; weak D call: TRBD1 (6 bases). Germline V lookup: CDR1 SGHRS, CDR2 YFSETQ. The CDR3 is 14 amino acids. V lost 0 bases and J 5 bases, leaving 12 bases between the germline ends. The CDR3 loop is CASSLGTATHEQYF. The CDR3 DNA reads TGCGCCAGCAGCTTGGGGACAGCCACCCACGAGCAGTACTTC.

This clonotype was observed a handful of times. The chain carries TRBV5-1 and TRBJ1-2; 9 nucleotides agree with TRBD1. The germline V gene has CDR1 SGHRS and CDR2 YFSETQ. V lost 3 bases and J lost 1; bases outside the gene matches: 4. There are 15 residues in the CDR3. The CDR3 is CASSSTGGDNYGYTF. Here the CDR3 DNA reads TGCGCCAGCAGCTCGACAGGGGGAGATAACTATGGCTACACCTTC.

The V gene is TRBV3-1, the J gene TRBJ2-3, with 14 bases that match TRBD2. The CDR3 has 21 residues. The V and J ends lost 0 bases and 4 bases, in that order; junction bases with no gene match: 15. Germline CDR1 and CDR2: LGHDT and YNNKEL (reference sequence). The CDR3 protein is CASSQDAHGTSGGALSDTQYF. For the CDR3, the DNA is TGTGCCAGCAGCCAAGATGCCCACGGGACTAGCGGGGGCGCTTTGTCAGATACGCAGTATTTT.

V usage is TRBV7-9 and J usage is TRBJ1-4, with TRBD1 identical over 9 bases. V trimming: 4 bases; J trimming: 6 bases; junction bases outside the gene matches: 6. Germline values: CDR1 SEHNR, CDR2 FQNEAQ (reference sequence). The CDR3 runs 15 residues. CDR3 in amino acids: CASSSPGQGYEKLFF. CDR3 DNA: TGTGCCAGCAGCTCTCCGGGACAGGGCTATGAAAAACTGTTTTTT.

The chain employs TRBV5-8 and TRBJ2-3, with 8 bases fitting TRBD2. V shed 3 bases, J shed 3 bases, and the junction held 9 bases outside the gene matches. The length of the CDR3 is 16 residues. Germline CDR1 and CDR2: SGHTS and YDEGEE. The chain's CDR3 is CASSSSSGYWTDTQYF. As DNA, the CDR3 is TGTGCCAGCAGCTCCTCTAGCGGGTATTGGACAGATACGCAGTATTTT.

The sample holds a few counts of this clonotype. The chain links TRBV18 to TRBJ2-7; the match to TRBD2 covers 9 bases. The germline gives CDR1 KGHSH, CDR2 LQKENI. This CDR3 has 15 residues. The V gene end was trimmed by 6 bases and the J gene end by 1 base; junction bases not matched to a gene: 7. CDR3 in amino acids: CASSEVAGESYEQYF. CDR3 sequence (DNA): TGTGCCAGCTCTGAAGTAGCGGGGGAGTCCTACGAGCAGTACTTC.

This clonotype was observed at least ten times. The chain recombines TRBV6-6 with TRBJ2-3; tentatively, D is TRBD2 (6 bases). V lost 5 bases and J 0 bases, leaving 12 bases between the germline ends. Germline lookup yields CDR1 MNHNY and CDR2 SVGAGI (reference sequence). This CDR3 has 15 residues. The DNA for the CDR3 is TGTGCCAGCAGTCCCATAGCGGAGAGCACAGATACGCAGTATTTT. Its protein product is CASSPIAESTDTQYF.

The chain is built from TRBV3-1 and TRBJ1-1; D not certain. Germline V gives CDR1 LGHDT, CDR2 YNNKEL (reference sequence). V lost 1 base and J 5 bases, leaving 11 bases between the germline ends. The CDR3 is made up of 14 amino acids. The CDR3 bases are TGTGCCAGCAGCCAAGGTGGGAGAGGGACTGAAGCTTTCTTT. Its translation: CASSQGGRGTEAFF. Complete variable domain (other parts from reference TRBV3-1 and TRBJ1-1): DTAVSQTPKYLVTQMGNDKSIKCEQNLGHDTMYWYKQDSKKFLKIMFSYNNKELIINETVPNRFSPKSPDKAHLNLHINSLELGDSAVYFCASSQGGRGTEAFFGQGTRLTVV.

This chain joins TRBV5-8 and TRBJ1-1; TRBD1 matches 8 bases. Germline V CDR1 and CDR2: SGHTS, YDEGEE. This CDR3 has 15 residues. J gave up 0 bases and V 10 bases, and 11 bases lay outside the gene matches. CDR3 residues: CAAYTRDRLNTEAFF. CDR3 bases: TGTGCCGCTTACACTCGGGACAGGTTGAACACTGAAGCTTTCTTT.

This clonotype was seen a few times. V is TRBV4-1 and J is TRBJ2-1; TRBD2 might be the D (7 bases). V was cut by 1 base and J by 4 bases, with 14 bases left in between. Per germline, CDR1 MGHRA and CDR2 YSYEKL. This CDR3 region has 16 residues. CDR3 in amino acids: CASSQVPGGHYNEQFF. The CDR3 nucleotides read TGCGCCAGCAGCCAAGTTCCGGGGGGCCATTACAATGAGCAGTTCTTC.